This is a list of T cell receptor beta chains from one sample in a study of T cells in Graves' hyperthyroidism and ophthalmopathy. From the multiplex PCR reads, TCRdb called clonotypes with MiXCR, one entry per CDR3 protein. The sample has about 760,000 distinct CDR3 sequences, roughly 32% seen once. The sequencing input was blood. These receptors all stem from a middle-aged woman with Graves' hyperthyroidism. CDR3s leave out the opening cysteine and the closing phenylalanine or tryptophan. Each record gives: V gene, J gene, D gene, CDR3 protein. D genes are given only for firm matches.

TRBV20-1	TRBJ2-5	-	SAIQAQY
TRBV6-5	TRBJ1-1	-	ASSFEAVTEAF
TRBV24-1	TRBJ1-5	TRBD1	VTSEKGQGASYRGQPQH
TRBV12-3/TRBV12-4	TRBJ2-5	-	ASSRDSGETQY
TRBV12-3/TRBV12-4	TRBJ1-3	-	ASSYRVGNTIY
TRBV20-1	TRBJ1-2	-	SSLRSNYGYT
TRBV27	TRBJ1-3	-	ASSSVFSGNTIY
TRBV10-3	TRBJ2-7	TRBD1	AISEIQGEEQY
TRBV7-8	TRBJ2-2	-	AWSVSLGEAGELF
TRBV28	TRBJ2-7	-	ASSDILYEQY
TRBV20-1	TRBJ2-5	-	SARGQGRETQY
TRBV7-2	TRBJ2-5	TRBD1	ASSAGGLAVTQY
TRBV19	TRBJ2-2	-	ASSLEAGTNTGELF
TRBV10-3	-	TRBD2	AITPGGLAGDEQF
TRBV7-2	TRBJ1-6	-	ASSFRGVGSYNSPLH
TRBV6-2/TRBV6-3	TRBJ2-7	-	ASSYFFPNYEQY
TRBV6-2/TRBV6-3	TRBJ2-7	-	ASREGGNGADEQY
TRBV20-1	TRBJ2-5	TRBD2	SARQGGKGLADKRTQY
TRBV12-5	TRBJ1-2	-	ASGFFVGTRRDYGYT
TRBV12-3/TRBV12-4	TRBJ2-7	-	ASSLKSGGTYEQY
TRBV19	TRBJ2-7	-	ASSGTPGYEQY
TRBV12-5	TRBJ1-2	-	ANGLDSGGYT